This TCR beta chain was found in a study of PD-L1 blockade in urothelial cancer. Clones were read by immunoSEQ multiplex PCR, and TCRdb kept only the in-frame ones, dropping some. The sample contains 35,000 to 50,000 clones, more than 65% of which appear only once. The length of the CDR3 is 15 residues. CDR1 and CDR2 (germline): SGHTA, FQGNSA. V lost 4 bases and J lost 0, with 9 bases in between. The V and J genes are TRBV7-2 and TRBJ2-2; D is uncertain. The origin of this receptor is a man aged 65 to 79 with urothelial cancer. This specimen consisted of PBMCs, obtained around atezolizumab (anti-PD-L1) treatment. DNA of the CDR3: TGTGCCAGCAGCTCCCAGTTACCGAACACCGGGGAGCTGTTTTTT. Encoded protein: CASSSQLPNTGELFF.